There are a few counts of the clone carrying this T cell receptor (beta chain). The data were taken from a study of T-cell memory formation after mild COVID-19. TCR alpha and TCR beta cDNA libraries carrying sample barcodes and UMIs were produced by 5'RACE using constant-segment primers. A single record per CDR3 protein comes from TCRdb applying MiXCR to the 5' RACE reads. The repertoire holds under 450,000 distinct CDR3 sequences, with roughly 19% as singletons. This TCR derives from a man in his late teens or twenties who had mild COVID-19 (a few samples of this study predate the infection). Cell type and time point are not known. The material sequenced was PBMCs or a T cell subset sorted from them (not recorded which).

Written as DNA, the CDR3 is TGCAGTGCTAGAGGCCGGGGGCCCCTCGGGGAGCTGTTTTTT. Its protein is CSARGRGPLGELFF. The chain uses TRBV20-1 and TRBJ2-2; possibly TRBD1 or TRBD2 for D (6 bases each). Trimming took 1 base from V and 7 from J, leaving 13 bases between them. Germline loops: CDR1 DFQATT, CDR2 SNEGSKA (reference sequence). The CDR3 has 14 residues.